This paragraph covers one T cell receptor beta chain sequence. The data are from a study of OX40 agonist ivuxolimab in advanced cancers. This table comes from immunoSEQ multiplex PCR, and its TCRdb copy is limited to in-frame clones, with some not included. The sample carries 98,000 or so clones, 88% recorded once. The CDR3 consists of 11 residues. V was trimmed by 3 bases and J by 8 bases, leaving 7 bases between them. Per the germline V gene, CDR1 is SNHLY and CDR2 is FYNNEI. The specimen comprised CD4+ or CD8+ T cells sorted from blood, sampled in a trial of the OX40 agonist ivuxolimab. The J gene is TRBJ1-2, the V gene TRBV2; D unresolved. The sequence derives from an adult with an advanced solid tumor such as melanoma, head and neck, liver or kidney cancer. In DNA form, the CDR3 reads TGTGCCAGCAGTGAGAACGGAGGCTACACCTTC. Its protein product is CASSENGGYTF. The full variable domain, with the rest looked up from reference TRBV2 and TRBJ1-2, is EPEVTQTPSHQVTQMGQEVILRCVPISNHLYFYWYRQILGQKVEFLVSFYNNEISEKSEIFDDQFSVERPDGSNFTLKIRSTKLEDSAMYFCASSENGGYTFGSGTRLTVV.